This TCR beta chain was retrieved from a study of T cell changes during pregnancy in multiple sclerosis. V was trimmed by 3 bases and J by 6 bases, leaving 9 bases between them. The CDR3 loop spans 14 amino acids. CDR1 is LGHNA, CDR2 YSLEER, per germline. The data were produced by immunoSEQ multiplex PCR, yet TCRdb's version contains in-frame clones alone and is incomplete. The table includes some 130,000 clones, about 95% detected once. The chain is built from TRBV4-3 and TRBJ1-6; no definite D call. The sample consisted of peripheral blood, taken after pregnancy. The receptor was isolated from a female donor with multiple sclerosis, enrolled in a pregnancy study. This chain's CDR3 is CASSQAGSNSPLHF. The CDR3 DNA reads as TGCGCCAGCAGCCAGGCGGGATCTAATTCACCCCTCCACTTT.